The clone carrying this T cell receptor beta chain came up many times. Germline V gene sequence: CDR1 SGDLS, CDR2 YYNGEE. The CDR3 has 14 residues. With V trimmed by 2 bases and J by 7 bases, 5 bases remained unmatched. This sample stems from a study of tumor-infiltrating lymphocytes in oesophageal squamous cell carcinoma. TCRdb re-called the PCR reads with MiXCR, one entry per CDR3 protein. The sample consists of roughly 14,000 distinct CDR3 sequences, about 50% of them appearing once. The chain employs TRBV9 and TRBJ1-4, with 7 bases lining up with TRBD1. The sequence was collected from a male donor with esophageal squamous cell carcinoma. Sequenced: blood. The CDR3 here is CASSVTGDAEKLFF. The CDR3, as DNA: TGTGCCAGCAGCGTTACAGGGGATGCTGAAAAACTGTTTTTT.